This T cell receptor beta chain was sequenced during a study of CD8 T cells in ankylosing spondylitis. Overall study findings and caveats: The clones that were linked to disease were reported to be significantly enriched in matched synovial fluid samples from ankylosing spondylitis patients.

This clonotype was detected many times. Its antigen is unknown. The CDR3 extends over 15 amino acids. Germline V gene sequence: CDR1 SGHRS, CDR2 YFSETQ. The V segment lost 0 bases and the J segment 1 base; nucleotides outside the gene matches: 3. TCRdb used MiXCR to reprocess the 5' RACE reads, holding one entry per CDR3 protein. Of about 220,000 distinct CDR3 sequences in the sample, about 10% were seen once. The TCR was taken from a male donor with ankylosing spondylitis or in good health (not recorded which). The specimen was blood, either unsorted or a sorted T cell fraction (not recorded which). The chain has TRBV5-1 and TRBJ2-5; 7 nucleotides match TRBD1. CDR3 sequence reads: CASSLVHRGQETQYF. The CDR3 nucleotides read TGCGCCAGCAGCTTGGTTCACAGGGGCCAAGAGACCCAGTACTTC.